This TCR beta chain derives from a study of identifying expanded T cells in peripheral blood. There are 18 residues in the CDR3. CDR1 and CDR2 from the germline V gene are LNHDA and SQIVND (reference sequence). The trim removed 5 bases at V and 0 bases at J, leaving 8 bases unmatched. The method was immunoSEQ multiplex PCR; TCRdb's version includes in-frame clones alone and lacks a portion of them. The profile shows around 82,000 clones, roughly 89% of them singletons. During the collection period, no donor immune events like infections were recorded. Notes on the study in general: Differentially abundant clones: around 1.1 between replicates, 15 to 17 at roughly 15 days, less than 25 at four.

Comment on this clone: The antigen is undetermined.

What was sequenced was blood. This clonotype originated in a person aged 18 to 75 in good health. The chain is built from TRBV19 and TRBJ2-3; 13 bases are a match to TRBD2. The CDR3 DNA reads TGTGCCAGTAGTCTCTCCGGGACTAGCGGGGCTAGCACAGATACGCAGTATTTT. Encoded protein: CASSLSGTSGASTDTQYF.